These T cell receptor beta chains were read from a single sample in a study of technical replicates of blood from several donors. Method: immunoSEQ multiplex PCR; TCRdb's copy keeps in-frame clones and lacks some. In the table there are tens of thousands of clones, around 97% of which are singletons. The sequenced material came from T cells isolated from PBMCs. The source of these receptors is a human donor in good health. The CDR3 runs from the conserved cysteine through the conserved F or W. D genes are given only for firm matches. Part of the rows lack a size; the others show once, few, many or a class for expanded clones.

V gene: TRBV29-1
J gene: TRBJ2-3
D gene: TRBD2
clone size: .
CDR3 protein: CSVEGSLAGTDTQYF
CDR3 DNA: TGCAGCGTTGAGGGGTCGCTAGCGGGCACAGATACGCAGTATTTT

V gene: TRBV9
J gene: TRBJ1-1
D gene: TRBD1
clone size: .
CDR3 protein: CASSALQGLNTEAFF
CDR3 DNA: TGTGCCAGCAGCGCTCTACAGGGGTTGAACACTGAAGCTTTCTTT

V gene: TRBV30
J gene: TRBJ2-7
D gene: .
clone size: .
CDR3 protein: CAWTLAEQYEQYF
CDR3 DNA: TGTGCCTGGACTCTGGCGGAACAATACGAGCAGTACTTC

V gene: TRBV6-5
J gene: TRBJ1-2
D gene: TRBD1
clone size: .
CDR3 protein: CASSRQGYGYTF
CDR3 DNA: TGTGCCAGCAGTAGACAGGGCTATGGCTACACCTTC

V gene: TRBV6-5
J gene: TRBJ1-3
D gene: TRBD1
clone size: .
CDR3 protein: CASRIDRASGNTIYF
CDR3 DNA: TGTGCCAGCAGGATAGACAGGGCCTCTGGAAACACCATATATTTT

V gene: TRBV9
J gene: TRBJ2-1
D gene: TRBD2
clone size: .
CDR3 protein: CASSLRLAGLNEQFF
CDR3 DNA: TGTGCCAGCAGCTTACGACTAGCGGGCCTCAATGAGCAGTTCTTC

V gene: TRBV6-5
J gene: TRBJ1-1
D gene: .
clone size: .
CDR3 protein: CASSYSSTSREAFF
CDR3 DNA: TGTGCCAGCAGTTACTCATCCACCTCTCGGGAAGCTTTCTTT

V gene: TRBV6-1
J gene: TRBJ1-1
D gene: .
clone size: .
CDR3 protein: CASSYQGNTEAFF
CDR3 DNA: TGTGCCAGCAGTTATCAGGGGAACACTGAAGCTTTCTTT

V gene: TRBV4-1
J gene: TRBJ2-5
D gene: TRBD1
clone size: .
CDR3 protein: CASSPVGQVDETQYF
CDR3 DNA: TGCGCCAGCAGCCCAGTTGGACAGGTGGATGAGACCCAGTACTTC

V gene: TRBV15
J gene: TRBJ2-7
D gene: .
clone size: .
CDR3 protein: CATSEGVLRREQYF
CDR3 DNA: TGTGCCACCAGCGAGGGGGTTCTAAGGAGGGAGCAGTACTTC

V gene: TRBV9
J gene: TRBJ1-1
D gene: .
clone size: .
CDR3 protein: CASSADQGTEAFF
CDR3 DNA: TGTGCCAGCAGCGCGGATCAGGGGACTGAAGCTTTCTTT

V gene: TRBV15
J gene: TRBJ1-5
D gene: .
clone size: .
CDR3 protein: CATSRGDNNQPQHF
CDR3 DNA: TGTGCCACCAGCAGAGGGGACAACAATCAGCCCCAGCATTTT

V gene: TRBV5-6
J gene: TRBJ2-7
D gene: .
clone size: .
CDR3 protein: CASSLAYLGGEQYF
CDR3 DNA: TGTGCCAGCAGCTTGGCCTATTTGGGGGGCGAGCAGTACTTC

V gene: TRBV5-1
J gene: TRBJ2-2
D gene: .
clone size: .
CDR3 protein: CASTSWAVQGAGELFF
CDR3 DNA: TGCGCCAGCACCTCCTGGGCCGTACAGGGAGCCGGGGAGCTGTTTTTT

V gene: TRBV12-5
J gene: TRBJ2-7
D gene: .
clone size: .
CDR3 protein: CASATGEDEQYF
CDR3 DNA: TGTGCTAGTGCTACAGGGGAGGACGAGCAGTACTTC

V gene: TRBV5-1
J gene: TRBJ1-5
D gene: TRBD1
clone size: .
CDR3 protein: CASSPTGDNQPQHF
CDR3 DNA: TGCGCCAGCAGTCCGACAGGGGACAATCAGCCCCAGCATTTT

V gene: TRBV28
J gene: TRBJ2-5
D gene: .
clone size: once
CDR3 protein: CASSLWDTQETQYF
CDR3 DNA: TGTGCCAGCAGTTTATGGGACACCCAAGAGACCCAGTACTTC

V gene: TRBV28
J gene: TRBJ2-7
D gene: TRBD2
clone size: .
CDR3 protein: CASSSGLADTNYEQYF
CDR3 DNA: TGTGCCAGCAGTTCCGGACTAGCCGACACCAACTACGAGCAGTACTTC

V gene: TRBV27
J gene: TRBJ1-5
D gene: TRBD1
clone size: .
CDR3 protein: CASSPTGTGARWPQHF
CDR3 DNA: TGTGCCAGCAGTCCCACTGGGACAGGGGCCCGATGGCCCCAGCATTTT

V gene: TRBV6-4
J gene: TRBJ2-1
D gene: TRBD2
clone size: .
CDR3 protein: CASSDTRGRLYNEQFF
CDR3 DNA: TGTGCCAGCAGTGACACTCGCGGGAGATTGTACAATGAGCAGTTCTTC

V gene: TRBV15
J gene: TRBJ2-1
D gene: .
clone size: .
CDR3 protein: CATSRGVGSSYNEQFF
CDR3 DNA: TGTGCCACCAGCAGAGGGGTGGGGAGCTCCTACAATGAGCAGTTCTTC

V gene: TRBV27
J gene: TRBJ1-4
D gene: .
clone size: .
CDR3 protein: CASSLNLWGGGKLFF
CDR3 DNA: TGTGCCAGCAGTTTAAATTTATGGGGGGGCGGAAAACTGTTTTTT

V gene: TRBV6-1
J gene: TRBJ1-2
D gene: .
clone size: .
CDR3 protein: CASRVTESYGYTF
CDR3 DNA: TGTGCCAGCCGGGTGACAGAAAGCTATGGCTACACCTTC

V gene: TRBV2
J gene: TRBJ1-5
D gene: TRBD1
clone size: .
CDR3 protein: CAGGQGNQPQHF
CDR3 DNA: TGTGCCGGGGGACAGGGCAATCAGCCCCAGCATTTT

V gene: TRBV29-1
J gene: TRBJ2-7
D gene: TRBD2
clone size: .
CDR3 protein: CSVVDGRRSYEQYF
CDR3 DNA: TGCAGCGTTGTCGACGGGAGGAGGTCCTACGAGCAGTACTTC

V gene: TRBV15
J gene: TRBJ2-7
D gene: .
clone size: .
CDR3 protein: CATSERSGRAQQYF
CDR3 DNA: TGTGCCACCAGCGAGCGGAGCGGACGGGCCCAGCAGTACTTC

V gene: TRBV7-9
J gene: TRBJ1-2
D gene: TRBD1
clone size: .
CDR3 protein: CASSLGPRDRDRGYTF
CDR3 DNA: TGTGCCAGCAGCTTAGGCCCCCGGGACAGGGACCGCGGCTACACCTTC

V gene: TRBV29-1
J gene: TRBJ2-2
D gene: TRBD1
clone size: .
CDR3 protein: CSVPVQGARAGELFF
CDR3 DNA: TGCAGCGTCCCTGTACAGGGGGCGAGGGCCGGGGAGCTGTTTTTT

V gene: TRBV30
J gene: TRBJ1-4
D gene: TRBD1
clone size: .
CDR3 protein: CACFSDRGEKLFF
CDR3 DNA: TGTGCCTGTTTTTCGGACAGGGGTGAAAAACTGTTTTTT

V gene: TRBV7-9
J gene: TRBJ2-4
D gene: TRBD2
clone size: .
CDR3 protein: CASSLGAGGPKNIQYF
CDR3 DNA: TGTGCCAGCAGCTTAGGAGCGGGGGGGCCCAAAAACATTCAGTACTTC

V gene: TRBV6-1
J gene: TRBJ1-5
D gene: TRBD1
clone size: .
CDR3 protein: CASSAWDRSNQPQHF
CDR3 DNA: TGTGCCAGCAGTGCGTGGGACAGGAGCAATCAGCCCCAGCATTTT

V gene: TRBV18
J gene: TRBJ2-7
D gene: TRBD1
clone size: .
CDR3 protein: CASSPSSGGAYEQYF
CDR3 DNA: TGTGCCAGCTCACCAAGTTCAGGGGGCGCCTACGAGCAGTACTTC

V gene: TRBV5-4
J gene: TRBJ2-2
D gene: TRBD2
clone size: .
CDR3 protein: CASSHVFSGDSTGELFF
CDR3 DNA: TGTGCCAGCAGCCACGTCTTCAGCGGGGATAGCACCGGGGAGCTGTTTTTT

V gene: TRBV4-1
J gene: TRBJ1-2
D gene: .
clone size: .
CDR3 protein: CASSPESTYLPSNYGYTF
CDR3 DNA: TGCGCCAGCAGCCCTGAGTCTACATATTTACCTAGTAACTATGGCTACACCTTC

V gene: TRBV7-6
J gene: TRBJ2-2
D gene: .
clone size: .
CDR3 protein: CASVLGFGSTGELFF
CDR3 DNA: TGTGCCAGCGTTCTTGGTTTCGGGAGCACCGGGGAGCTGTTTTTT